The table lists the clone carrying this T cell receptor beta chain with a count of one. This sample stems from a study of blood T cell repertoires in COVID-19. The repertoire was sequenced with immunoSEQ multiplex PCR; TCRdb's copy has only in-frame clones and lacks some. The repertoire holds about 130,000 clones, 65% to 90% seen once, with more than 20% in the top ten. Germline CDR1 is MDHEN and CDR2 is SYDVKM. V lost 3 bases to trimming and J lost 3 bases, with 10 bases between them. This CDR3 contains 14 residues. This rearrangement joins TRBV28 to TRBJ2-3, with D possibly being TRBD2 (5 bases). The specimen sequenced was peripheral blood. This TCR derives from a woman older than 75 with acute or convalescent COVID-19. CDR3 in amino acids: CASSFIGVTDTQYF. The DNA for the CDR3 is TGTGCCAGCAGTTTCATCGGGGTAACAGATACGCAGTATTTT.